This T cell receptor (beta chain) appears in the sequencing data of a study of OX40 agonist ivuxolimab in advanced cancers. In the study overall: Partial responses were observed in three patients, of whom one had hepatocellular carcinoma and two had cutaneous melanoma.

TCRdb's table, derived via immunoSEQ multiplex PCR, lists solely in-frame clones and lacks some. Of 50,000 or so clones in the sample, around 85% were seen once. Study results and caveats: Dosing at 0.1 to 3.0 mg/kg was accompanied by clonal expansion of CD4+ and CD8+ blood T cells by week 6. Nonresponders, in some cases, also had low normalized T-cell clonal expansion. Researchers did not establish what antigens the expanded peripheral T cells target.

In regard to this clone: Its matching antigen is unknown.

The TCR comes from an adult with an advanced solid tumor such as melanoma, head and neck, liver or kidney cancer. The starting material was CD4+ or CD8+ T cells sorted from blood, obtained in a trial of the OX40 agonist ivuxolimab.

CDR3: CASSPDRDTNSPLHF. DNA of the CDR3: TGCGCCAGCAGTCCCGACCGGGACACCAATTCACCCCTCCACTTT. The rearrangement links TRBV23-1 to TRBJ1-6, with D perhaps TRBD1 (6 bases). TRBV23-1 has ORF status, its function being uncertain. V dropped 4 bases and J dropped 7 bases, with 14 bases sitting between them. The CDR3 covers 15 residues.